This TCR beta chain was documented in a study of CD8+CD57+ T cells in acquired aplastic anemia. Study-wide context: The DNA of sorted CD4+ and CD8+ cells averaged roughly 3 ug.

CDR1 SGHTA and CDR2 FQGNSA come from the germline V gene. V was trimmed by 1 base and J by 1 base, leaving 16 bases between them. This CDR3 has 18 amino acids. Many counts were recorded for this clonotype. The template used for profiling TCR beta VDJ and CDR3 was genomic DNA. One entry per CDR3 protein, called by TCRdb with MiXCR from the reads. The sample shows about 190,000 distinct CDR3 sequences, approximately 49% of them seen only once. Sequencing was done on a sample of sorted CD4+, CD8+, or CD8+CD57+ T cells (not recorded which) from PBMCs. This chain joins TRBV7-2 and TRBJ2-2; the D call may be TRBD1 or TRBD2 (5 bases each). This receptor was obtained from a human donor in good health, serving as a control. The DNA for the CDR3 is TGTGCCAGCAGCTTAGGCCAATATCCGGGACGGAACACCGGGGAGCTGTTTTTT. It encodes CASSLGQYPGRNTGELFF.